This T cell receptor (beta chain) was recovered during a study of blood T cell repertoires in COVID-19. Those enrolled, adults aged roughly 18 to 95 years, came from 20 to 25 US areas. Participants' own reports of clinical history determined their cohort assignment. The V gene lost 5 bases and the J gene lost 4 bases, with 12 bases spanning the gap. The CDR3 runs to 13 residues. The germline CDR1 and CDR2 sequences are SGHAT and FQNNGV. Authors' processing steps: Reference gene primer amplification yielded estimated nucleated cell counts. Clones were read by immunoSEQ multiplex PCR, and TCRdb kept only the in-frame ones, dropping some. D and trimming were read from the DNA, whereas the V and J calls and clone size are those reported in that table. There are around 270,000 clones in the sample; approximately 85% occur only once, and 4% to 4.5% lies in the top ten.

The sample consisted of PBMCs or T cells enriched from blood (not recorded which). This clonotype originated in a woman aged 30 to 39 who had recovered from COVID-19. The chain carries TRBV11-2 and TRBJ2-7; D is unclear. The CDR3 sequence: CASSKNPVYEQYF. The DNA of the CDR3 is TGTGCCAGCAGCAAGAATCCAGTGTACGAGCAGTACTTC.